This T cell receptor beta chain was profiled in a study of blood T cell repertoires in COVID-19. Looking at the study overall: From the United States, Italy and Spain came samples of acute and convalescent COVID-19. T cells, B-cell-depleted T cells, or PBMCs provided the cDNA or gDNA that served as material.

This clone was seen a single time. Authors' methods: Estimated nucleated cell counts came from reference gene primer amplification. TCRdb's table, derived via immunoSEQ multiplex PCR, lists solely in-frame clones and lacks some. V, J and clone size are taken as reported in that table, and D and trimming were inferred from the DNA itself. The data hold about 170,000 clones, with around 80% observed a single time. Germline-derived CDR1 and CDR2 are LNHDA and SQIVND (reference sequence). CDR3 length: 14 residues. V shed 3 bases and J shed 1 base, with 9 bases lying between them. The clonotype was recovered from a woman of 80 years or more with acute or convalescent COVID-19. Material: peripheral blood. V usage is TRBV19 and J usage is TRBJ1-1; TRBD1 might be the D (5 bases). This CDR3 reads CASSIGQQNTEAFF. CDR3 DNA: TGTGCCAGTAGTATCGGACAACAGAACACTGAAGCTTTCTTT. The entire variable domain, with the rest obtained from reference TRBV19 and TRBJ1-1, is as follows: DGGITQSPKYLFRKEGQNVTLSCEQNLNHDAMYWYRQDPGQGLRLIYYSQIVNDFQKGDIAEGYSVSREKKESFPLTVTSAQKNPTAFYLCASSIGQQNTEAFFGQGTRLTVV.